Shown below are 5 T cell receptor beta chains from a single sample sequenced in a study of response to subunit inactivated influenza vaccine. TCRdb reanalysed the RT-PCR reads using MiXCR and keeps one entry per CDR3 protein. In the table there are 180,000 or so distinct CDR3 sequences, approximately 12% of which are singletons. The sample also formed part of further work on T cells expressing NK-cell markers. That paper states: For TCR beta, cDNA was produced by 5'RACE template switching with UMIs.

Source: CD8+ T cells sorted from PBMCs, taken about 11 days after vaccination. Receptor source: a man aged 45-65 years who received an inactivated influenza vaccine.

The rearrangement uses TRBV19 and TRBJ1-4; D is undetermined. Deletions cut 1 base from V and 5 bases from J, with 11 bases between. Germline CDR1 and CDR2: LNHDA and SQIVND (reference sequence). The CDR3 totals 15 residues. The CDR3 here is CASSIGRTSNEKLFF. Written as DNA, the CDR3 is TGTGCCAGTAGTATAGGACGGACTTCAAATGAAAAACTGTTTTTT.

This chain joins TRBV20-1 and TRBJ2-5; D may be TRBD2 (5 bases). CDR3 length: 14 amino acids. Trimming pared 4 bases from V and 2 bases from J, leaving 14 bases between. CDR1 and CDR2 (germline): DFQATT, SNEGSKA (reference sequence). CDR3 residues: CSATNPGLQETQYF. CDR3 sequence (DNA): TGCAGTGCTACAAATCCGGGGTTACAAGAGACCCAGTACTTC.

This clonotype was picked up many times. This sequence joins TRBV7-6 and TRBJ1-2, with D unresolved. CDR1 SGHVS and CDR2 FNYEAQ come from the germline V gene. The CDR3 is 12 residues long. Between the trimmed V and J ends, which lost 5 bases and 5 bases, there was a span of 9 bases. For the CDR3, the DNA is TGTGCCAGCAGCCCAGACTCTTATGGCTACACCTTC. It codes for CASSPDSYGYTF.

CDR3 sequence: CASSSGLGYEQYF. In nucleotides, the CDR3 is TGCGCCAGCTCATCAGGGTTGGGCTACGAGCAGTACTTC. The J gene is TRBJ2-7, the V gene TRBV4-3; a weak D match, TRBD1 (5 bases). This CDR3 comprises 13 residues. Trimming cost V 8 bases and J 3 bases, with 14 bases left between them. Germline V gives CDR1 LGHNA, CDR2 YSLEER.

The chain joins TRBV4-3 to TRBJ2-1, with D perhaps matching TRBD2 (5 bases). The CDR3 has 14 residues. Between the trimmed V and J ends, which lost 4 bases and 9 bases, there was a span of 16 bases. The germline V gene has CDR1 LGHNA and CDR2 YSLEER. The CDR3 coding sequence is TGCGCCAGCAGCCTCACTTACGGGGTAGCTGAGCAGTTCTTC. As protein: CASSLTYGVAEQFF.